Presented here are 18 T cell receptor beta chains from one specimen sequenced in a study of patients and donors after allogeneic stem cell transplantation. From the RT-PCR reads, TCRdb called clonotypes with MiXCR, one entry per CDR3 protein. The repertoire holds around 200,000 distinct CDR3 sequences, 35% to 45% seen once, with approximately 10% in the top ten. The specimen was blood, either unsorted or a sorted T cell fraction (not recorded which). The source is a human donor who was either an allogeneic HSCT recipient or a stem cell or donor lymphocyte infusion donor (not recorded which). It is not recorded whose cells these are; they may come from a transplant donor.

The V call is TRBV28, the J call TRBJ2-7; 8 nucleotides align to TRBD2. CDR1 is MDHEN, CDR2 SYDVKM, per germline. This CDR3 has 16 residues. Trimming took 3 bases from V and 0 from J; bases not matched to a gene: 7. CDR3 sequence: CASSFSGGLSSYEQYF. Written as DNA, the CDR3 is TGTGCCAGCAGTTTCAGCGGGGGCCTTAGCTCCTACGAGCAGTACTTC. Filled out from reference TRBV28 and TRBJ2-7, the complete variable domain reads DVKVTQSSRYLVKRTGEKVFLECVQDMDHENMFWYRQDPGLGLRLIYFSYDVKMKEKGDIPEGYSVSREKKERFSLILESASTNQTSMYLCASSFSGGLSSYEQYFGPGTRLTVT.

This clonotype was detected only once. The J gene is TRBJ1-4, the V gene TRBV7-2; 7 positions agree with TRBD1. The CDR3 runs 18 residues. Germline values: CDR1 SGHTA, CDR2 FQGNSA. Trimming at V came to 6 bases and at J to 5 bases, leaving 18 bases not matched to a gene. CDR3 DNA sequence: TGTGCCAGCAGACCTAAGACAGGGATATTCGGCGGAAATGAAAAACTGTTTTTT. Translating gives CASRPKTGIFGGNEKLFF. Together with reference TRBV7-2 and TRBJ1-4, the CDR3 gives the full variable domain: GAGVSQSPSNKVTEKGKDVELRCDPISGHTALYWYRQSLGQGLEFLIYFQGNSAPDKSGLPSDRFSAERTGGSVSTLTIQRTQQEDSAVYLCASRPKTGIFGGNEKLFFGSGTQLSVL.

The count of this clonotype is one. The V call is TRBV24-1, the J call TRBJ1-6, with 8 bases aligning to TRBD1. Germline trimming cut 4 bases from V and 10 bases from J; bases unmatched to any gene: 5. The CDR3 consists of 14 residues. The germline V gene encodes CDR1 KGHDR and CDR2 SFDVKD. This chain's CDR3 is CATSEPQGASPLHF. Written as DNA, the CDR3 is TGTGCCACCAGTGAGCCTCAGGGGGCCTCACCCCTCCACTTT.

On this clonotype: A much larger clone differs from this one at a single base, so this may be a read error. The chain links TRBV12-3 or TRBV12-4 to TRBJ1-1, with 7 bases identical to TRBD1. This CDR3 comprises 13 residues. The V segment lost 6 bases and the J segment 1 base; nucleotides outside the gene matches: 2. CDR3 loop: CASSGQENTEAFF. CDR3 bases: TGTGCCAGCAGCGGACAGGAGAACACTGAAGCTTTCTTT.

This rearrangement joins TRBV4-2 to TRBJ1-4, with D unclear. Germline V gene data show CDR1 as LGHNA and CDR2 as YNFKEQ. V was clipped by 4 bases and J by 8 bases, with 20 bases between them. CDR3 length: 16 residues. CDR3 DNA sequence: TGTGCCAGCAGCCCCCTCTCACACACTGGCGGGGAAAAACTGTTTTTT. It specifies CASSPLSHTGGEKLFF.

V and J are TRBV20-1 and TRBJ2-1, with 9 bases lining up with TRBD1. This CDR3 has 17 amino acids. After removal of 3 bases from V and 0 bases from J, the junction contained 9 bases not matched to a gene. In germline, CDR1 is DFQATT, CDR2 SNEGSKA (reference sequence). CDR3 region: CSASLLVTGGSYNEQFF. CDR3 bases: TGCAGTGCTAGTCTGTTGGTGACAGGGGGCTCCTACAATGAGCAGTTCTTC.

This sequence joins TRBV5-1 and TRBJ1-1; D is undetermined. The germline CDR1 and CDR2 sequences are SGHRS and YFSETQ. The CDR3 consists of 15 residues. Trimming took off 3 bases at V and 1 base at J, with 13 bases between the two ends. CDR3 coding DNA: TGCGCCAGCAGCTCCCTCGGTGAGTCGAACACTGAAGCTTTCTTT. It codes for CASSSLGESNTEAFF.

This chain joins TRBV20-1 and TRBJ1-2; D ambiguous. Trimming took off 1 base at V and 0 bases at J, with 3 bases between the two ends. CDR3 length: 12 amino acids. Germline CDR1 and CDR2: DFQATT and SNEGSKA (reference sequence). CDR3 sequence reads: CSARGANYGYTF. In nucleotides, the CDR3 is TGCAGTGCTAGAGGGGCTAACTATGGCTACACCTTC.

The chain uses TRBV28 and TRBJ1-1, with a possible D match to TRBD1 (5 bases). Between the trimmed V and J ends, which lost 2 bases and 4 bases, there was a span of 14 bases. Germline CDR1 and CDR2: MDHEN and SYDVKM. CDR3 size: 15 residues. CDR3 nucleotides: TGTGCCAGCAGTTTAGCGGCAGGGTGGAGCACTGAAGCTTTCTTT. Residues: CASSLAAGWSTEAFF. The full variable domain, its missing parts supplied by reference TRBV28 and TRBJ1-1, is DVKVTQSSRYLVKRTGEKVFLECVQDMDHENMFWYRQDPGLGLRLIYFSYDVKMKEKGDIPEGYSVSREKKERFSLILESASTNQTSMYLCASSLAAGWSTEAFFGQGTRLTVV.

The chain carries TRBV6-1 and TRBJ2-7, with D unresolved. Germline V CDR1 and CDR2: MNHNS, SASEGT. Trimming took off 8 bases at V and 4 bases at J, with 21 bases between the two ends. CDR3 length: 15 amino acids. CDR3 protein: CASLIGTFPRYEQYF. The CDR3 DNA reads TGTGCCAGCCTCATAGGCACCTTTCCGAGATACGAGCAGTACTTC.

This chain joins TRBV7-9 and TRBJ1-4, with 9 bases fitting TRBD1. Germline V gene sequence: CDR1 SEHNR, CDR2 FQNEAQ (reference sequence). J lost 7 bases, V lost 5 bases, and 2 bases had no gene match. The CDR3 runs 13 residues. For the CDR3, the DNA is TGTGCCAGCAGCCTGGGACAGGGTGAAAAACTGTTTTTT. Its protein product is CASSLGQGEKLFF.

This clonotype occurred a few times. V is TRBV20-1 and J is TRBJ1-2; D is possibly TRBD1 (5 bases). The CDR3 length is 13 residues. CDR1 is DFQATT, CDR2 SNEGSKA, per germline (reference sequence). V gave up 5 bases and J gave up 2 bases, with 12 bases separating them. CDR3 coding DNA: TGCAGTGCTTTAAATCAGGGAAACTATGGCTACACCTTC. Protein: CSALNQGNYGYTF.

This sequence joins TRBV3-1 and TRBJ2-7; a weak D match, TRBD1 (6 bases). The ends were cut back, 1 base at V and 6 bases at J, with 7 bases in the middle. There are 12 residues in the CDR3. Germline V gene data show CDR1 as LGHDT and CDR2 as YNNKEL (reference sequence). The CDR3 loop is CASSQGGGEQYF. As DNA, the CDR3 is TGTGCCAGCAGCCAAGGAGGGGGCGAGCAGTACTTC.

The V and J genes are TRBV28 and TRBJ1-1; no clear D. The CDR3 is 15 amino acids. Germline V CDR1 and CDR2: MDHEN, SYDVKM. V shed 5 bases and J shed 2 bases, with 15 bases lying between them. This chain's CDR3 is CASSDLTRINTEAFF. DNA of the CDR3: TGTGCCAGCAGTGACTTAACAAGGATAAACACTGAAGCTTTCTTT.

The chain couples TRBV29-1 to TRBJ1-1; D uncertain. The CDR3 is 10 amino acids. Germline values: CDR1 SQVTM, CDR2 ANQGSEA. The V end lost 4 bases, the J end lost 5 bases, and 5 bases lay between the germline ends. CDR3 sequence (DNA): TGCAGCGTTGTAAGGACTGAAGCTTTCTTT. Its translation is CSVVRTEAFF.

The chain combines TRBV4-1 with TRBJ2-4; weak D call: TRBD1 (6 bases). This CDR3 spans 16 amino acids. Germline CDR1 and CDR2: MGHRA and YSYEKL. V dropped 4 bases and J dropped 0 bases, with 13 bases sitting between them. The CDR3 here is CASSRGTTLAKNIQYF. The DNA for the CDR3 is TGCGCCAGCAGCCGAGGGACAACCCTAGCCAAAAACATTCAGTACTTC.

The chain uses TRBV6-5 and TRBJ1-6; TRBD1 aligns across 7 bases. Germline V gene lookup returns CDR1 MNHEY and CDR2 SVGAGI. The CDR3 has 15 residues. Losses at the gene ends were 4 bases for V and 5 bases for J; bases not matched to a gene: 5. The DNA for the CDR3 is TGTGCCAGCAGTTGGGGGACAGAAAATAATTCACCCCTCCACTTT. Its translation: CASSWGTENNSPLHF.

The CDR3 sequence is CASSIYGANYGYTF. The CDR3 nucleotides read TGTGCCAGTAGTATCTACGGAGCTAACTATGGCTACACCTTC. The chain has TRBV19 and TRBJ1-2; D gene uncertain. With 3 bases removed from V and 0 bases from J, the gap between germline ends came to 8 bases. The CDR3 consists of 14 residues. Germline CDR1 is LNHDA and CDR2 is SQIVND (reference sequence).